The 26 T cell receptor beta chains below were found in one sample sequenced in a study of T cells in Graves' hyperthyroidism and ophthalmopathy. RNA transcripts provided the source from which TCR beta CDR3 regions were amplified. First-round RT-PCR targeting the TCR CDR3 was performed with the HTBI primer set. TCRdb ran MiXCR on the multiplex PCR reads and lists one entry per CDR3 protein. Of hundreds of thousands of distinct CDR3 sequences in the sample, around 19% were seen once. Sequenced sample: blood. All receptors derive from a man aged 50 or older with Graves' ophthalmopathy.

CDR3 in amino acids: CASSNGQGSYTF. The CDR3 DNA reads as TGTGCCAGCAGTAACGGACAGGGAAGCTACACCTTC. The chain couples TRBV7-3 to TRBJ1-2, with 8 positions matching TRBD1. Looked up from germline, CDR1 is SGHTA and CDR2 is FQGTGA. This CDR3 comprises 12 residues. V shed 6 bases and J 9 bases; nucleotides not matched to a gene: 6.

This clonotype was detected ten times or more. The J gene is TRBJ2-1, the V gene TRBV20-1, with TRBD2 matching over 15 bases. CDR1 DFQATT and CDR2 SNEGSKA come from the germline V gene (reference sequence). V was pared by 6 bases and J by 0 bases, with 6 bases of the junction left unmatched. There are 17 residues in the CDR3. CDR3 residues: CSARGLAGGVSYNEQFF. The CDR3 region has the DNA TGCAGTGCCCGGGGACTAGCGGGAGGAGTCTCCTACAATGAGCAGTTCTTC.

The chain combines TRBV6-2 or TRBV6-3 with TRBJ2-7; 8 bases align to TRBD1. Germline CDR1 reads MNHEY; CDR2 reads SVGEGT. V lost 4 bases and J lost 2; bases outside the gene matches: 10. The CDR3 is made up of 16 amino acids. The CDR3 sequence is CASSSPRDRFTYEQYF. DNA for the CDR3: TGTGCCAGCAGTTCCCCCCGGGACAGGTTTACCTACGAGCAGTACTTC.

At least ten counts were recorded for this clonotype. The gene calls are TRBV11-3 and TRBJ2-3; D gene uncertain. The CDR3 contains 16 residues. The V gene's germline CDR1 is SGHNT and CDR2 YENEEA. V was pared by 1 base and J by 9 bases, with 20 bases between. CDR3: CASSLGSLPGSGTQYF. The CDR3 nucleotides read TGTGCCAGCAGCTTAGGAAGCCTACCAGGATCCGGGACGCAGTATTTT.

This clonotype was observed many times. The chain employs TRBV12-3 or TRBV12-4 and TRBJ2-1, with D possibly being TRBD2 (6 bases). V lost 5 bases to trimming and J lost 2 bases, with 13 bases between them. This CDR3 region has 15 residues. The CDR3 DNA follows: TGTGCCAGCAGTCCCCCTGGGAGGACCTACAATGAGCAGTTCTTC. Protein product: CASSPPGRTYNEQFF.

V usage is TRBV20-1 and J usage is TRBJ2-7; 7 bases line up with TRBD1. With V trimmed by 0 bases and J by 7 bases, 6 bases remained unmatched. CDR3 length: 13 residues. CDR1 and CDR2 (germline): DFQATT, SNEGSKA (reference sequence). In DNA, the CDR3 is TGCAGTGCTAGAGATCTAGGCAGGGGGGAGCAGTACTTC. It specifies CSARDLGRGEQYF.

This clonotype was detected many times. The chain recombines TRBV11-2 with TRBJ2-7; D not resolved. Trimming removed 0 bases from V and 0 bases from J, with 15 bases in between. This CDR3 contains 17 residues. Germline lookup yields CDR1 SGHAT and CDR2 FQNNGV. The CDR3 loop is CASSLEGLPLSSYEQYF. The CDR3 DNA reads TGTGCCAGCAGCTTAGAGGGTCTCCCCCTTAGCTCCTACGAGCAGTACTTC.

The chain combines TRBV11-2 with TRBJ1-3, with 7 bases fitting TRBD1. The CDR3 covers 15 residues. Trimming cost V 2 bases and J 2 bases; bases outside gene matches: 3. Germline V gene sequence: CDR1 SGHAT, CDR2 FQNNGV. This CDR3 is CASSLRDSPGNTIYF. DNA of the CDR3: TGTGCCAGCAGCTTAAGGGACAGCCCTGGAAACACCATATATTTT.

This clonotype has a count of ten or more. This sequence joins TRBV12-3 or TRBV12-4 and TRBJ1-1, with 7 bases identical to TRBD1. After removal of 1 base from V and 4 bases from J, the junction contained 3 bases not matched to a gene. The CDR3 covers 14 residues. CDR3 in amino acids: CASSLEGAPTEAFF. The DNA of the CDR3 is TGTGCCAGCAGTTTAGAGGGGGCGCCCACTGAAGCTTTCTTT.

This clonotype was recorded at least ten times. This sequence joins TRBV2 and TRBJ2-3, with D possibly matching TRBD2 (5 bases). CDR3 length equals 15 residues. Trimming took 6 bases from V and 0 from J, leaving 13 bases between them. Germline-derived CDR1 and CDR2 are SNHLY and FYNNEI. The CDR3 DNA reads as TGTGCCAGCAGAAGAGAGGGAAGTAGCACAGATACGCAGTATTTT. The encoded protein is CASRREGSSTDTQYF. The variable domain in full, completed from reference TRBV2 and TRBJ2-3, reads EPEVTQTPSHQVTQMGQEVILRCVPISNHLYFYWYRQILGQKVEFLVSFYNNEISEKSEIFDDQFSVERPDGSNFTLKIRSTKLEDSAMYFCASRREGSSTDTQYFGPGTRLTVL.

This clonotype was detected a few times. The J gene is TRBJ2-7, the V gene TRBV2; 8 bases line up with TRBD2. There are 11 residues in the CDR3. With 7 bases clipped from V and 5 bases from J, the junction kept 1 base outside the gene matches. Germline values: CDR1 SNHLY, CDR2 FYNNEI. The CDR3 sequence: CASTGRDEQYF. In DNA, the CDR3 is TGTGCCAGCACCGGGAGGGACGAGCAGTACTTC.

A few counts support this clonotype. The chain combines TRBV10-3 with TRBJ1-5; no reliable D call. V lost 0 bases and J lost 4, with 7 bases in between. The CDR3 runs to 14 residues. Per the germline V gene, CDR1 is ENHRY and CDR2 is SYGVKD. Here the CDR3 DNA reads TGTGCCATCAGTGAGTCGGGCCCGAATCAGCCCCAGCATTTT. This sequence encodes CAISESGPNQPQHF.

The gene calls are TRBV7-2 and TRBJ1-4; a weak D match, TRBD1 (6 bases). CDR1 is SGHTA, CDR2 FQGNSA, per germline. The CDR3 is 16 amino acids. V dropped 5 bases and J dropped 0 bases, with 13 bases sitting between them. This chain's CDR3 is CASSPGQSTTNEKLFF. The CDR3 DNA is TGTGCCAGCAGCCCAGGACAGTCAACAACTAATGAAAAACTGTTTTTT.

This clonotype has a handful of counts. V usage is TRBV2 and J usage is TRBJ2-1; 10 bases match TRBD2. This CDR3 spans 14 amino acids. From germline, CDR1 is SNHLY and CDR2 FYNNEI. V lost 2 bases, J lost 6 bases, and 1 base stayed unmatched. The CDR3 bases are TGTGCCAGCAGTGAACTAGCGGGAGTCAATGAGCAGTTCTTC. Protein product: CASSELAGVNEQFF.

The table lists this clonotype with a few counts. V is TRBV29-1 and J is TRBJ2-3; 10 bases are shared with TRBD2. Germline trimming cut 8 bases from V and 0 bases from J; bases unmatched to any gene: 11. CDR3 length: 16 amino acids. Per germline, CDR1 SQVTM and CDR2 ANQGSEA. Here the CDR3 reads CSTTQQAGGSTDTQYF. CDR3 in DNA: TGCAGCACCACTCAGCAAGCGGGAGGGAGCACAGATACGCAGTATTTT.

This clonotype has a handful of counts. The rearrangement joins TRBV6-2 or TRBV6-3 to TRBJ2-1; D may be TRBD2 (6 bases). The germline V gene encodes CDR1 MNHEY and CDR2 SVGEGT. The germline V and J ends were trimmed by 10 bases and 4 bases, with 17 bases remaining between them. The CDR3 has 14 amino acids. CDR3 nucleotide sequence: TGTGCCACGGGGGACCGAGGCGGGTACAATGAGCAGTTCTTC. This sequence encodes CATGDRGGYNEQFF.

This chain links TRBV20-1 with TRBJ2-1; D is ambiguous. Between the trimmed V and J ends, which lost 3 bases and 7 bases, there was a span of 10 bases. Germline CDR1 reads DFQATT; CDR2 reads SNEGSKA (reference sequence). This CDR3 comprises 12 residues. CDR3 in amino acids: CSARPPTNEQFF. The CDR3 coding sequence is TGCAGTGCTAGGCCCCCCACTAATGAGCAGTTCTTC.

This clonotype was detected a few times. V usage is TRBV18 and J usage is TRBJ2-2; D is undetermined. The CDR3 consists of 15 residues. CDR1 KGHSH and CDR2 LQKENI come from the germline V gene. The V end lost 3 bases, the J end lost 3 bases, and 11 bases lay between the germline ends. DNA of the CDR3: TGTGCCAGCTCACCGAGCAGGATCGACACCGGGGAGCTGTTTTTT. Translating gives CASSPSRIDTGELFF.

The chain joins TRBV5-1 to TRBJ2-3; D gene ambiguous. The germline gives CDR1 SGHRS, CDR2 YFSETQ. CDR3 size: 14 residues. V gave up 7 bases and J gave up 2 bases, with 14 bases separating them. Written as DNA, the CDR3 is TGCGCCAGCCTGGCGGCTCTCCCCACAGATACGCAGTATTTT. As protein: CASLAALPTDTQYF.

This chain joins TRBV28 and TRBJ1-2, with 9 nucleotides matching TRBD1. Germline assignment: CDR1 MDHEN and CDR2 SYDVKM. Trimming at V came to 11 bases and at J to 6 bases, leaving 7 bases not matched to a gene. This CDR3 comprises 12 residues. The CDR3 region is CAGGGTGHGYTF. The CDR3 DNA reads TGTGCCGGAGGGGGGACAGGGCATGGCTACACCTTC.

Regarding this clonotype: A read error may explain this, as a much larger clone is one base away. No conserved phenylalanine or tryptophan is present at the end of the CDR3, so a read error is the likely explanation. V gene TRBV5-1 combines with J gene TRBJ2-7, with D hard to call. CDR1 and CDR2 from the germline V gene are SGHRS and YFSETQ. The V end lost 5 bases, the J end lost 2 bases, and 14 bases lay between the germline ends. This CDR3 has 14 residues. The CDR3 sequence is CASRPTDVPYEQYL. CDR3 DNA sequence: TGCGCCAGCAGACCTACGGACGTACCCTACGAGCAGTACCTC.

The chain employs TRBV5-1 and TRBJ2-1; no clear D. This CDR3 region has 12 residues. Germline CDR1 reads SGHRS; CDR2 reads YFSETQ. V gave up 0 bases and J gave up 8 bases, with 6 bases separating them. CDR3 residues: CASSLEGYEQFF. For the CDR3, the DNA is TGCGCCAGCAGCTTGGAAGGGTATGAGCAGTTCTTC.

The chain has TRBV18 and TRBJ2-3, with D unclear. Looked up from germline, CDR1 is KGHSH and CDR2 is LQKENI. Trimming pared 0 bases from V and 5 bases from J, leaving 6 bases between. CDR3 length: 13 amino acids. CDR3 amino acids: CASSPPARDTQYF. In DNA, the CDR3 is TGTGCCAGCTCACCACCCGCCAGAGATACGCAGTATTTT.

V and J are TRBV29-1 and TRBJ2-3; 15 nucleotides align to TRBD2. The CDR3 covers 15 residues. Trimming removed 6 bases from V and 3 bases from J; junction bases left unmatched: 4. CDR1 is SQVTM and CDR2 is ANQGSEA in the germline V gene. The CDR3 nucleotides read TGCAGCGTCCGGACTAGCGGGAGGGGTACAGATACGCAGTATTTT. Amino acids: CSVRTSGRGTDTQYF.

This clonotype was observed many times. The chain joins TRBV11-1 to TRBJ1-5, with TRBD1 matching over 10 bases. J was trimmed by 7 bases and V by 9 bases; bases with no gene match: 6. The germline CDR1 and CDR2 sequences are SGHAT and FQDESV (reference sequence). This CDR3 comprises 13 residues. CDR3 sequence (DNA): TGTGCCAGTTCCCGGGACAGGGGACAGCCCCAGCATTTT. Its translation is CASSRDRGQPQHF.

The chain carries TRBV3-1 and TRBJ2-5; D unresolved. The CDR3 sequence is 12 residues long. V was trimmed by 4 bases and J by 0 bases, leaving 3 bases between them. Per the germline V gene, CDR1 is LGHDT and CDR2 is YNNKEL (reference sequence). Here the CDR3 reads CASSRNQETQYF. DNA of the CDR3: TGTGCCAGCAGCCGCAACCAAGAGACCCAGTACTTC.